This TCR beta chain was sequenced in a study of shared clonotypes between healthy human individuals. Sequencing was performed with immunoSEQ multiplex PCR; in TCRdb, only in-frame clones are kept and a portion is missing. Seen here are hundreds of thousands of clones, roughly four fifths observed once, and the top ten hold about 12%. The CDR3 contains 11 residues. Germline V gives CDR1 DFQATT, CDR2 SNEGSKA (reference sequence). V dropped 6 bases and J dropped 5 bases, with 10 bases sitting between them. Sequencing was performed on PBMCs. The sequence came from a woman in her thirties or forties in good health. Some clones in this sample may be carry-over from other donors' samples. This rearrangement joins TRBV20-1 to TRBJ1-2; no reliable D call. The CDR3 is CSAHRVYGYTF. In DNA, the CDR3 is TGCAGTGCCCACCGCGTATATGGCTACACCTTC.